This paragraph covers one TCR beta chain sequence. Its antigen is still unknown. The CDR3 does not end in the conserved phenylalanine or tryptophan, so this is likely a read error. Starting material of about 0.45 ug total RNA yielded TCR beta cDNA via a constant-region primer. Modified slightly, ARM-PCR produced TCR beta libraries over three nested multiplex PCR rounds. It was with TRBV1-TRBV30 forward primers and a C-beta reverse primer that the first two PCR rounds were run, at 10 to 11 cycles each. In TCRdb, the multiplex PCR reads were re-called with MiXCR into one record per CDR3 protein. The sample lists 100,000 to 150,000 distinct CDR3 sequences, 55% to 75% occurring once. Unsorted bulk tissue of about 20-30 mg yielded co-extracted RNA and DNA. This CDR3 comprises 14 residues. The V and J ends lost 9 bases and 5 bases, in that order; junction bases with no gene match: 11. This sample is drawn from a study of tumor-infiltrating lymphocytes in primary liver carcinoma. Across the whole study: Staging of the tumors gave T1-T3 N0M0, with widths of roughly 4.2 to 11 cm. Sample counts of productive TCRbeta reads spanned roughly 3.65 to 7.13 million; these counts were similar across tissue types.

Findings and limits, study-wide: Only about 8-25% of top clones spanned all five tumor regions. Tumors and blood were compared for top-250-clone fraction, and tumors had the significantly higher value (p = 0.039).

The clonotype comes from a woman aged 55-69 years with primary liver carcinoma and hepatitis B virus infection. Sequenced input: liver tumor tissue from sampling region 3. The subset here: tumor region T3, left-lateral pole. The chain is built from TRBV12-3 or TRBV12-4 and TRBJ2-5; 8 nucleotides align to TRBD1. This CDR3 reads CARSRQGLRETQYL. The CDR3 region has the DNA TGTGCCAGAAGTCGACAGGGGCTCCGGGAGACCCAGTACTTA.